This entry lists 3 T cell receptor beta chains sequenced from one sample in a study of blood T cell repertoires in COVID-19. TCRdb's table, derived via immunoSEQ multiplex PCR, lists solely in-frame clones and lacks some. The sample carries just over 75,000 clones, around 85% recorded once. Source material: peripheral blood. The origin of the receptors is a woman of 80 years or more with active or convalescent COVID-19.

This clone was observed once. The chain carries TRBV6-5 and TRBJ1-1, with a possible D match to TRBD1 (6 bases). Trimming removed 4 bases from V and 2 bases from J, with 17 bases in between. The germline gives CDR1 MNHEY, CDR2 SVGAGI. There are 16 residues in the CDR3. Written as DNA, the CDR3 is TGTGCCAGCAGTTCCCCCCAGGGGATAGGAAACACTGAAGCTTTCTTT. This sequence encodes CASSSPQGIGNTEAFF.

The chain combines TRBV4-1 with TRBJ1-3; perhaps TRBD1 as D (6 bases). V lost 2 bases and J lost 2, with 10 bases in between. The CDR3 covers 15 residues. CDR1 and CDR2 from the germline V gene are MGHRA and YSYEKL. The CDR3 DNA reads as TGCGCCAGCAGCCAACCACAGGGCACTGGAAACACCATATATTTT. Protein sequence: CASSQPQGTGNTIYF.

The J gene is TRBJ2-7, the V gene TRBV19, with 11 bases matching TRBD1. Losses at the gene ends were 6 bases for V and 3 bases for J; bases not matched to a gene: 13. CDR1 and CDR2 (germline): LNHDA, SQIVND (reference sequence). This CDR3 region has 17 residues. This chain's CDR3 is CASSRRYWTGGGYEQYF. DNA of the CDR3: TGTGCCAGTAGCCGACGGTACTGGACAGGGGGCGGCTACGAGCAGTACTTC.